The rows below give T cell receptor beta chains drawn from one sample of a study of blood T cells in healthy people across ages. TCRdb reprocessed the 5' RACE reads with MiXCR, giving one entry per CDR3 protein. The table includes over a million distinct CDR3 sequences, roughly 40% detected once. Source material: blood. The source of these receptors is a woman younger than 30 in good health. Both conserved end residues are part of each CDR3. Each record gives: clone size, V gene, CDR3 protein. The size of a clone is reported for some rows only, either as once, few or many, or as a class for expanded clones.

clone size: NA
V gene: TRBV20-1
CDR3 protein: CSALHPTGRGNQPQHF

clone size: NA
V gene: TRBV7-8
CDR3 protein: CASSTSLADTQYF

clone size: once
V gene: TRBV6-5
CDR3 protein: CASNPEGVTGGYTF

clone size: few
V gene: TRBV27
CDR3 protein: CASSLGGDGLSTYGYTF

clone size: NA
V gene: TRBV25-1
CDR3 protein: CASSEGFYGTGGTQYF

clone size: NA
V gene: TRBV12-5
CDR3 protein: CASGLADYEQYF

clone size: few
V gene: TRBV5-1
CDR3 protein: CASSGQSTGANVLTF

clone size: NA
V gene: TRBV27
CDR3 protein: CASSLRWIAVSDGAQYF

clone size: NA
V gene: TRBV15
CDR3 protein: CATSYNRVSRWETQYF

clone size: NA
V gene: TRBV5-1
CDR3 protein: CAPKGSSNQPQHF

clone size: NA
V gene: TRBV7-3
CDR3 protein: CASSLNFETHEGYTF

clone size: few
V gene: TRBV3-1
CDR3 protein: CASSPPSGVGETQYF

clone size: once
V gene: TRBV6-5
CDR3 protein: CASSPGGQFPDTQYF

clone size: NA
V gene: TRBV5-1
CDR3 protein: CASSSYSDRGNTEAFF

clone size: NA
V gene: TRBV7-9
CDR3 protein: CASPLGDTQYF